The rows below give T cell receptor beta chains drawn from one sample of a study of blood T cell repertoires in COVID-19. Sequencing was performed with immunoSEQ multiplex PCR; in TCRdb, only in-frame clones are kept and a portion is missing. This sample has about 180,000 clones, with about 81% found just once. The specimen sequenced was peripheral blood. Receptors originate from an elderly woman with COVID-19, enrolled during active disease. The CDR3 runs from the conserved cysteine through the conserved F or W. A D gene is named only where the DNA matches it firmly.

v_call	d_call	j_call	cdr3_length	cdr3_nt	cdr3_aa
TRBV5-5	-	TRBJ2-6	16	TGTGCCAGCAGCTTGTCCACAGTCTCTGGGGCCAACGTCCTGACTTTC	CASSLSTVSGANVLTF
TRBV6-5	TRBD1	TRBJ1-6	14	TGTGCCAGCAGCGCGGGACAGGGTATGTCACCCCTCCACTTT	CASSAGQGMSPLHF
TRBV3-1/TRBV3-2	-	TRBJ1-6	14	TGTGCCAGCAGCCGGGGGGATGTTAATTCACCCCTCCACTTT	CASSRGDVNSPLHF
TRBV19	-	TRBJ2-1	15	TGTGCCAGTAGTATAGACAGGGGCTCCTACAATGAGCAGTTCTTC	CASSIDRGSYNEQFF
TRBV18	-	TRBJ2-1	12	TGTGCCAGCTCACCAGCGGACAATGAGCAGTTCTTC	CASSPADNEQFF
TRBV28	-	TRBJ1-2	13	TGTGCCAGCAGTTTACAGGGGTTCTATGGCTACACCTTC	CASSLQGFYGYTF
TRBV2	-	TRBJ2-5	13	TGTGCCACAGATGACAGGTCGCAAGAGACCCAGTACTTC	CATDDRSQETQYF
TRBV3-1/TRBV3-2	TRBD2	TRBJ2-3	15	TGTGCCAGCAGCCTTGGGACTAGCGGGACAGATACGCAGTATTTT	CASSLGTSGTDTQYF
TRBV2	-	TRBJ1-5	13	TGTGCCAGCAGTCGTTCGGGCAATCAGCCCCAGCATTTT	CASSRSGNQPQHF
TRBV12-3/TRBV12-4	TRBD1	TRBJ2-5	13	TGTGCCAGCAGTTTTAACAGGGGAGAGACCCAGTACTTC	CASSFNRGETQYF
TRBV25-1	TRBD2	TRBJ2-7	15	TGTGCCAGCAGTGAATCGGGACTAGCGGGAACCGAGCAGTACTTC	CASSESGLAGTEQYF
TRBV7-9	TRBD1	TRBJ1-2	11	TGTGCCAGCAGCTTGGGACAGGGCTACACCTTC	CASSLGQGYTF
TRBV14	-	TRBJ2-7	15	TGTGCCAGCAGCCAAGATTGGAACAGGTTCTACGAGCAGTACTTC	CASSQDWNRFYEQYF
TRBV6-2/TRBV6-3	TRBD1	TRBJ2-1	14	TGTGCCAGCAGCGGACAGGGTAAAAACAATGAGCAGTTCTTC	CASSGQGKNNEQFF
TRBV28	TRBD2	TRBJ2-7	12	TGTGCCAGCAGTTTAACGGGGGGACTAGTTGACTTC	CASSLTGGLVDF
TRBV7-9	-	TRBJ2-7	12	TGTGCCAGCAGCTCTCGGGGCTACGAGCAGTACTTC	CASSSRGYEQYF
TRBV4-1	TRBD1	TRBJ2-7	15	TGCGCCAGCAGCCAACGTACAGGGGGGCCGACCGAGCAGTACTTC	CASSQRTGGPTEQYF
TRBV20-1	-	TRBJ2-7	13	TGCAGTGCTAGTAAAGCAAATCCTTACGAGCAGTACTTC	CSASKANPYEQYF
TRBV11-3	-	TRBJ2-2	16	TGTGCCAGCAGCCCCCGGAGTAGCCACAACACCGGGGAGCTGTTTTTT	CASSPRSSHNTGELFF